This record looks at one T cell receptor beta chain sequence and its context. Its specificity is unknown. Via MiXCR, TCRdb re-called the 5' RACE reads, giving one row per CDR3 protein. Of around 480,000 distinct CDR3 sequences detected, around 14% appear once; the ten largest clones hold roughly 0.5%. This sample stems from a study of identical twins. Study findings and constraints: Models underestimated out-of-frame TCR alpha sharing in monozygotic twins. Because invariant MAIT and iNKT cells could be present, zero-insertion analyses could be partly confounded.

CDR1 and CDR2 from the germline V gene are LGHNA and YSLEER. The CDR3 sequence is 16 residues long. V was clipped by 4 bases and J by 2 bases; unmatched bases: 4. This same sample was also taken into another study, of yellow fever vaccine responses in identical twins. That paper notes: After vaccination, twins' T cell response reportedly seemed partly convergent, partly personalized.

The chain recombines TRBV4-3 with TRBJ2-1; 11 bases align to TRBD2. The sample was CD4+ T cells sorted from blood. The TCR originated in a woman under 30 in good health. This CDR3 is CASSPIAGGPYNEQFF. The CDR3 nucleotides are TGCGCCAGCAGCCCCATAGCGGGAGGGCCCTACAATGAGCAGTTCTTC.